This paragraph reports one TCR beta chain. Its antigen remains unidentified. Researchers prepared the TCRbeta library using unique molecular identifiers, the study reports. TCRdb independently ran MiXCR on the PCR reads; one entry per CDR3 protein. The data show about 610,000 distinct CDR3 sequences, roughly 27% seen once. The data are from a study of T-cell reconstitution after alpha-beta-depleted transplantation in children. Germline CDR1 reads SQVTM; CDR2 reads ANQGSEA. After removal of 5 bases from V and 3 bases from J, the junction contained 8 bases not matched to a gene. CDR3 size: 14 residues. Study-wide findings and caveats: By about two months after transplant, alpha-beta T cells reportedly arose from several hundred graft clones that had expanded.

The chain carries TRBV29-1 and TRBJ2-7; 9 bases are shared with TRBD1. The TCR sequence derives from a boy in the first two years of life with Wiskott-Aldrich syndrome, due to receive a stem cell transplant. The sequenced sample was PBMCs, obtained before TCRalphabeta/CD19-depleted stem cell transplant. Written as DNA, the CDR3 is TGCAGCGTTATAACGGGACAGGGATACTACGAGCAGTACTTC. Encoded protein: CSVITGQGYYEQYF.